These T cell receptor beta chains were read from a single sample in a study of cytomegalovirus exposure and HLA in healthy donors. Assay used: immunoSEQ multiplex PCR; TCRdb lists only in-frame clones, some missing. Recorded for this sample: some 200,000 clones. The material sequenced was PBMCs. All receptors derive from a boy between 10 and 17 years old in good health and CMV-seronegative. CDR3s include the opening cysteine and the closing phenylalanine or tryptophan. The D gene is left open where the match is weak.

V gene	J gene	D gene	CDR3 DNA	CDR3 protein
TRBV7-6	TRBJ2-6	NA	TGTGCCAGCAGCCACCTGACGCGACTCGTTCCCTACTCTGGGGCCAACGTCCTGACTTTC	CASSHLTRLVPYSGANVLTF
TRBV5-4	TRBJ2-7	TRBD1	TGTGCCAGCAGTCTGACAGGGGCCCCTAAGGAGCAGTACTTC	CASSLTGAPKEQYF
TRBV11-2	TRBJ2-3	TRBD2	TGTGCCAGCAGCTACGGAGTAGCGGGGGGGGGCACAGATACGCAGTATTTT	CASSYGVAGGGTDTQYF
TRBV27	TRBJ1-1	NA	TGTGCCAGCAGTTCCCAACAGGTCGGCACTGAAGCTTTCTTT	CASSSQQVGTEAFF
TRBV5-4	TRBJ1-1	TRBD1	TGTGCCAGCAGCAGAGGACAGGGTTTGAACACTGAAGCTTTCTTT	CASSRGQGLNTEAFF
TRBV13	TRBJ2-3	TRBD1	TGTGCCAGCAGCTTAGGCAGCCCAGACAGGGATCCGCAGTATTTT	CASSLGSPDRDPQYF
TRBV5-4	TRBJ2-7	NA	TGTGCCAGCAGCTACCGCCAGGGGGGAAGGTTCCAGCAGTACTTC	CASSYRQGGRFQQYF
TRBV30	TRBJ1-1	TRBD1	TGTGCCTGGGGACAGGGCGGATGGACTGAAGCTTTCTTT	CAWGQGGWTEAFF
TRBV7-9	TRBJ2-2	TRBD2	TGTGCCAGCAGCCCCTACCCCAGCGGGGGGAGCGCCGGGGAGCTGTTTTTT	CASSPYPSGGSAGELFF
TRBV19	TRBJ1-1	NA	TGTGCCAGTAGTATAGATCCGCCGGGGGGCGACACTGAAGCTTTCTTT	CASSIDPPGGDTEAFF
TRBV5-4	TRBJ1-2	NA	TGTGCCAGCAGCCCGGTGTTGCCCTCACCTAACTATGGCTACACCTTC	CASSPVLPSPNYGYTF
TRBV12-5	TRBJ2-7	NA	TGTGCTAGTGAGGCGGGGACCTCCTACGAGCAGTACTTC	CASEAGTSYEQYF
TRBV19	TRBJ2-7	TRBD2	TGTGCCAGTAGTAAGGCCAGCGGGGGAACCTACGAGCAGTACTTC	CASSKASGGTYEQYF
TRBV27	TRBJ1-1	NA	TGTGCCAGCAGTTTAGAAGGGGGTGTGGCTTTCTTT	CASSLEGGVAFF
TRBV9	TRBJ2-5	NA	TGTGCCAGCAGCGTAGTAGGGCAGGGGATGGAGACCCAGTACTTC	CASSVVGQGMETQYF
TRBV9	TRBJ2-5	NA	TGTGCCAGCAGCGTGGGCGCTAAACAAGAGACCCAGTACTTC	CASSVGAKQETQYF
TRBV5-1	TRBJ1-1	NA	TGCGCCAGCAGCGCGGGGGGGGTGGTCGCTGAAGCTTTCTTT	CASSAGGVVAEAFF
TRBV14	TRBJ2-5	NA	TGTGCCAGCAGCCAAGAAGGACTTCGGGCGGGTGCCCAAGAGACCCAGTACTTC	CASSQEGLRAGAQETQYF
TRBV27	TRBJ2-7	TRBD2	TGTGCCAGCAGCCTGGGGGGGACCGCCTACGAGCAGTACTTC	CASSLGGTAYEQYF
TRBV28	TRBJ1-6	NA	TGTGCCAGCAGTTCCTATTCACCCCTCCACTTT	CASSSYSPLHF
TRBV5-1	TRBJ2-1	NA	TGCGCCAGCAGCTTGGCAACTCAAATCGGCAATGAGCAGTTCTTC	CASSLATQIGNEQFF
TRBV4-1	TRBJ1-1	NA	TGCGCCAGCAGCCAGTCAACGGTCCCGAACACTGAAGCTTTCTTT	CASSQSTVPNTEAFF